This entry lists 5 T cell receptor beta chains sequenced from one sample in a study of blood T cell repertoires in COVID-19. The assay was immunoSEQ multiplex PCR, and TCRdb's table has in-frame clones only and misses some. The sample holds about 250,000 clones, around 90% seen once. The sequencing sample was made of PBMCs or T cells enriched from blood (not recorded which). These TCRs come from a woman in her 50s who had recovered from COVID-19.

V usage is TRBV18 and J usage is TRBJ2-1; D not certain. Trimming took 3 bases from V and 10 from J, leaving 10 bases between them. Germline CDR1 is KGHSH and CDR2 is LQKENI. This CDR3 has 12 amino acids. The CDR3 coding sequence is TGTGCCAGCTCACCTCTTTACTCAGAGCAGTTCTTC. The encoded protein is CASSPLYSEQFF.

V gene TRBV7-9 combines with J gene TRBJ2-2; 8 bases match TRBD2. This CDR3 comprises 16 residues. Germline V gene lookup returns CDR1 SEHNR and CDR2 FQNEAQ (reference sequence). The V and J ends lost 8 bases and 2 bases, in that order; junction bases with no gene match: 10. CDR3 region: CASCQRERTNTGELFF. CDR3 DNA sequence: TGTGCCAGCTGCCAGCGGGAGAGAACCAACACCGGGGAGCTGTTTTTT.

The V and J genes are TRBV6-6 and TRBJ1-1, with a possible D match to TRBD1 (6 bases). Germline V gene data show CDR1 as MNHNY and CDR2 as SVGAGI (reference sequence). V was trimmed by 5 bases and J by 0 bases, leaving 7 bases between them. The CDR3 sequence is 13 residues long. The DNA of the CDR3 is TGTGCCAGCAGTGACAGGATGAACACTGAAGCTTTCTTT. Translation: CASSDRMNTEAFF.

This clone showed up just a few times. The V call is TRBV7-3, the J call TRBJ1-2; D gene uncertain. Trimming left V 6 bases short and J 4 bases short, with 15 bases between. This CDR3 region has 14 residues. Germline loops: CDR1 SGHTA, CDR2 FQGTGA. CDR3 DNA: TGTGCCAGCAGTCCCCAGCCGGGGAGCTATGGCTACACCTTC. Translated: CASSPQPGSYGYTF.

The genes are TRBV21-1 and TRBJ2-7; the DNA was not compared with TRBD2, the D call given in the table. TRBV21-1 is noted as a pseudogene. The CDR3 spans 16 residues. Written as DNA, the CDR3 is TGTGCCAGCAGCAAAGCCAGGCCAGCGGGAGCCTACGAGCAGTACTTC. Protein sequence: CASSKARPAGAYEQYF.